What follows describes a single T cell receptor beta chain. What it binds is not known. Sequence at one end of the junction differs from germline and may be a read error. A primer in the constant region served to generate TCR beta cDNA from roughly 550 ng of total RNA. Libraries of TCR beta came from three nested multiplex PCR rounds with slightly modified ARM-PCR. Researchers ran the first two PCR rounds for approximately 10 cycles each with TRBV1-TRBV30 forward primers and a C-beta reverse primer. TCRdb reanalysed the multiplex PCR reads using MiXCR and keeps one entry per CDR3 protein. The data contain approximately 310,000 distinct CDR3 sequences, 55% to 65% of them seen just once; the ten biggest clones take up approximately 9.4%. They got blood RNA out of unsorted whole blood and also pulled out germline DNA. These data belong to a study of tumor-infiltrating lymphocytes in primary liver carcinoma. The overall study: The patients, men and women alike, were aged 30 to 69 years. The tumors ranged from about 4 to 10 cm across and fell within stage T1-T3 N0M0. Study-wide findings and caveats: Tumor region pairs showed greater overlap than either tumor-adjacent or tumor-blood pairs did.

Germline values: CDR1 SGHAT, CDR2 FQNNGV. The CDR3 covers 16 residues. J is TRBJ2-1 and V is TRBV11-2; 7 nucleotides align to TRBD2. Sequences were obtained from peripheral blood. The receptor comes from a man aged 35 to 55 with primary liver carcinoma and hepatitis B virus infection. As DNA, the CDR3 is TGCACCAGCAGCTCAACAGTGGGAGGGTTTTACAATGAGCAGTTCTTC. Amino acid sequence: CTSSSTVGGFYNEQFF.